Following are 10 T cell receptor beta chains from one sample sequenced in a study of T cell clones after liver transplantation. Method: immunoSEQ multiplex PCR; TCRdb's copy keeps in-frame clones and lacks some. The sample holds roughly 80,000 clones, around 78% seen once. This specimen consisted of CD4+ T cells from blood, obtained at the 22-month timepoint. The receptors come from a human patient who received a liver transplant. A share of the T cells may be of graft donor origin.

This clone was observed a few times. The DNA of the CDR3 is TGCGCCAGCAGTGTCCCTCGTGCACTAGCTCGAGGTGAGCAGTTCTTC. Residues: CASSVPRALARGEQFF. The V call is TRBV10-1, the J call TRBJ2-1; tentatively, D is TRBD2 (6 bases). The V gene's germline CDR1 is WNHNN and CDR2 SYGVQD (reference sequence). This CDR3 is 16 amino acids long. Between the trimmed V and J ends, which lost 4 bases and 9 bases, there was a span of 22 bases.

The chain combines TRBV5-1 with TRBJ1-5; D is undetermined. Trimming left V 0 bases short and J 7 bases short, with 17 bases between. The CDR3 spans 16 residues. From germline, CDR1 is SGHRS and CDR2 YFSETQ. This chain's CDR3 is CASSLAGGVGNQPQHF. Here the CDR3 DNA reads TGCGCCAGCAGCTTGGCCGGTGGGGTGGGGAACCAGCCCCAGCATTTT.

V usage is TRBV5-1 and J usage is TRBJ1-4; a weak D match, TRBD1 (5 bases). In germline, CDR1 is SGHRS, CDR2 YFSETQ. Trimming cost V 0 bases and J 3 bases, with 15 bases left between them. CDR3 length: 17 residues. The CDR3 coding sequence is TGCGCCAGCAGCTTGGTCCCCCCCGGGGACGCTAATGAAAAACTGTTTTTT. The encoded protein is CASSLVPPGDANEKLFF.

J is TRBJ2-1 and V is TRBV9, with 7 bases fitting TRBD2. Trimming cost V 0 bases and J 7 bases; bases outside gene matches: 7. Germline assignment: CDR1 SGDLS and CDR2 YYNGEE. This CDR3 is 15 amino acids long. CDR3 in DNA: TGTGCCAGCAGCGTAGGCGGGGGAGGGCTGAATGAGCAGTTCTTC. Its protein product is CASSVGGGGLNEQFF. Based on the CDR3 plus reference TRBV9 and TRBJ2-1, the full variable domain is DSGVTQTPKHLITATGQRVTLRCSPRSGDLSVYWYQQSLDQGLQFLIQYYNGEERAKGNILERFSAQQFPDLHSELNLSSLELGDSALYFCASSVGGGGLNEQFFGPGTRLTVL.

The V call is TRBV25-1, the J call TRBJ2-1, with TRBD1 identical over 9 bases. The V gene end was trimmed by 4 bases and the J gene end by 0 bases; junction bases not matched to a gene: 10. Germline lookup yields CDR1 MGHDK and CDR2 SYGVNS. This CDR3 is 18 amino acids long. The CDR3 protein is CASSAGTGRQGSYNEQFF. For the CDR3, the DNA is TGTGCCAGCAGTGCCGGGACAGGGAGGCAGGGCTCCTACAATGAGCAGTTCTTC.

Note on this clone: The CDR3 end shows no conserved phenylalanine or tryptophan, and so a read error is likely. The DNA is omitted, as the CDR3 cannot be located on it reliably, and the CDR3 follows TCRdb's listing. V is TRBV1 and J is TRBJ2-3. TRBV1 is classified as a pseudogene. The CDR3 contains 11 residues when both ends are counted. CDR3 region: CTSSQGPSKAG.

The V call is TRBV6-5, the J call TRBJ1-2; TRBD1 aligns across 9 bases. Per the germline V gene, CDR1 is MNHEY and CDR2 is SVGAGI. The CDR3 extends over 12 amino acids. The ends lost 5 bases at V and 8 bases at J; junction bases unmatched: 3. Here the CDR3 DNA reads TGTGCCAGCAGTACAGGGGGCTGGGGCTACACCTTC. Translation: CASSTGGWGYTF.

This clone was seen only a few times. The DNA of the CDR3 is TGTGCCACCCATTTCTATTACAATGAGCAGTTCTTC. This codes for CATHFYYNEQFF. V and J are TRBV7-9 and TRBJ2-1; D unclear. Per the germline V gene, CDR1 is SEHNR and CDR2 is FQNEAQ (reference sequence). V lost 10 bases, J lost 4 bases, and 11 bases lay in between. This CDR3 region has 12 residues. Full variable domain (outside the CDR3, taken from reference TRBV7-9 and TRBJ2-1): DTGVSQNPRHKITKRGQNVTFRCDPISEHNRLYWYRQTLGQGPEFLTYFQNEAQLEKSRLLSDRFSAERPKGSFSTLEIQRTEQGDSAMYLCATHFYYNEQFFGPGTRLTVL.

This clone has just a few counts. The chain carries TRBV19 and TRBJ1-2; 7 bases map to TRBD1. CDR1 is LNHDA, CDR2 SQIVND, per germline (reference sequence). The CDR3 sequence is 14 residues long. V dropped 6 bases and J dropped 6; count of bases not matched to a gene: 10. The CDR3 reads CASRNGGQVDGYTF. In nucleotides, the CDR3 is TGTGCCAGTAGAAATGGAGGACAGGTAGATGGCTACACCTTC.

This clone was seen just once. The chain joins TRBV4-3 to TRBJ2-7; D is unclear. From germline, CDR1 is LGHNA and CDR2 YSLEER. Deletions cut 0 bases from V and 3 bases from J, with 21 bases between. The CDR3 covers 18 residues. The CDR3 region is CASSQDPIDGQRLYEQYF. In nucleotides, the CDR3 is TGCGCCAGCAGCCAAGATCCAATAGACGGCCAGAGACTCTACGAGCAGTACTTC.